These T cell receptor beta chains were read from a single sample in a study of T cells expressing NK-cell markers. From the 5' RACE reads, TCRdb lists one entry per CDR3 protein and no DNA. This repertoire includes 200,000 to 300,000 distinct CDR3 sequences. Sequenced material: blood T cells: a sorted CD56 or NKG2C T cell subset, CD4+ or CD8+ T cells, or bulk PBMC T cells (not recorded which). These receptors all stem from a man aged 18-30 years in good health. The CDR3 runs from the conserved cysteine through the conserved F or W.

V: TRBV24-1
J: TRBJ2-3
CDR3: CATGRAGGTSTDTQYF

V: TRBV7-3
J: TRBJ2-1
CDR3: CASSRNSGASSEQFF

V: TRBV29-1
J: TRBJ2-3
CDR3: CSATRTDTQYF

V: TRBV5-6
J: TRBJ2-5
CDR3: CASSLFTEVEETQYF

V: TRBV4-3
J: TRBJ1-2
CDR3: CASSQDMRGGRGYTF

V: TRBV2
J: TRBJ2-5
CDR3: CASSEARAGPHQETQYF

V: TRBV18
J: TRBJ2-3
CDR3: CASSPPSGLITDTQYF

V: TRBV6-2/TRBV6-3
J: TRBJ2-7
CDR3: CASKRSGGVIEQYF

V: TRBV6-4
J: TRBJ2-3
CDR3: CASSTLAGGPPGTDTQYF

V: TRBV6-5
J: TRBJ2-3
CDR3: CASSYYGGGDTDTQYF

V: TRBV6-5
J: TRBJ2-3
CDR3: CASSYSPAGGTDTQYF

V: TRBV6-2/TRBV6-3
J: TRBJ2-6
CDR3: CASSYSSGRAHTISGANVLTF

V: TRBV3-1
J: TRBJ1-5
CDR3: CASSQDPVSNQPQHF

V: TRBV24-1
J: TRBJ2-1
CDR3: CATSDTLGTSGNEQFF

V: TRBV29-1
J: TRBJ1-1
CDR3: CSVEGVSRTEAFF

V: TRBV7-2
J: TRBJ2-5
CDR3: CASSLGPGETQYF

V: TRBV20-1
J: TRBJ2-3
CDR3: CSARGLVAAGADTQYF

V: TRBV6-1
J: TRBJ1-4
CDR3: CASSRSRVSNEKLFF

V: TRBV10-3
J: TRBJ2-3
CDR3: CASGTSGREADTQYF

V: TRBV20-1
J: TRBJ2-4
CDR3: CSARPLGKKDFQYF

V: TRBV20-1
J: TRBJ2-3
CDR3: CSARQAGDRPDTQYF

V: TRBV2
J: TRBJ2-5
CDR3: CASSEGLAVKETQYF

V: TRBV12-3/TRBV12-4
J: TRBJ2-2
CDR3: CASSLTGGATGELFF

V: TRBV24-1
J: TRBJ2-1
CDR3: CATSDLPGRTYEQFF

V: TRBV27
J: TRBJ2-1
CDR3: CASSGLVRNNEQFF

V: TRBV7-9
J: TRBJ2-1
CDR3: CASSLYDLNNEQFF

V: TRBV4-3
J: TRBJ1-6
CDR3: CASSRGGVSPLHF

V: TRBV4-3
J: TRBJ1-1
CDR3: CASSQDRFRGSEAFF

V: TRBV4-3
J: TRBJ2-7
CDR3: CASSQIRGPYEQYF

V: TRBV12-3/TRBV12-4
J: TRBJ2-1
CDR3: CASSLVGTSSNEQFF

V: TRBV5-6
J: TRBJ1-5
CDR3: CASSPMGGSNQPQHF

V: TRBV5-6
J: TRBJ1-1
CDR3: CASSLPGQGTEAFF

V: TRBV29-1
J: TRBJ2-3
CDR3: CSLSYNLAGVADTQYF

V: TRBV12-3/TRBV12-4
J: TRBJ2-1
CDR3: CASSLVSRGQFF

V: TRBV12-3/TRBV12-4
J: TRBJ1-5
CDR3: CASRDRQGGQPQHF

V: TRBV12-3/TRBV12-4
J: TRBJ1-4
CDR3: CASSFTRTNEKLFF

V: TRBV30
J: TRBJ2-3
CDR3: CAWSVGGLGGTDTQYF

V: TRBV20-1
J: TRBJ1-5
CDR3: CSARPRDINSNQPQHF

V: TRBV29-1
J: TRBJ2-7
CDR3: CSVRGEGMGQYF

V: TRBV5-5
J: TRBJ2-5
CDR3: CASIDGTQYQETQYF

V: TRBV12-3/TRBV12-4
J: TRBJ2-7
CDR3: CASSLAAGAGEQYF

V: TRBV11-2
J: TRBJ2-3
CDR3: CASSSQFGLNTDTQYF

V: TRBV5-1
J: TRBJ2-1
CDR3: CASHRLSGIGDEQFF

V: TRBV10-3
J: TRBJ2-3
CDR3: CAISGLAGGPSTDTQYF

V: TRBV7-2
J: TRBJ2-1
CDR3: CASSLASGSTYNEQFF

V: TRBV20-1
J: TRBJ2-3
CDR3: CSAYSGWDTDTQYF

V: TRBV5-1
J: TRBJ2-2
CDR3: CASSLASGAANTGELFF

V: TRBV7-2
J: TRBJ1-1
CDR3: CASSPYAGNEAFF

V: TRBV12-3/TRBV12-4
J: TRBJ1-4
CDR3: CASGGQEEKLFF

V: TRBV12-3/TRBV12-4
J: TRBJ1-5
CDR3: CASSPRPGTHRRINQPQHF